This entry lists 23 T cell receptor beta chains sequenced from one sample in a study of vaccination effects on CD4 cells after COVID-19. These TCRs are of unknown antigen specificity. CD4+ T cells were isolated after roughly nine days of culture. Two doses of BNT162b2 or mRNA-1273 vaccine were administered to participants. The data were produced by immunoSEQ multiplex PCR, yet TCRdb's version contains in-frame clones alone and is incomplete. The repertoire holds fewer than 55,000 clones, with 60% to 75% as singletons. Specimen: CD4+ T cells from PBMCs cultured without peptide, collected after COVID-19 vaccination. The receptors were gathered from a human donor who received a COVID-19 vaccine.

The sample holds a few counts of this clone. The chain recombines TRBV7-6 with TRBJ1-2, with TRBD1 matching over 10 bases. Germline V lookup: CDR1 SGHVS, CDR2 FNYEAQ. The V segment lost 3 bases and the J segment 6 bases; nucleotides outside the gene matches: 10. This CDR3 region has 16 residues. The CDR3 sequence is CASSFRTGGDLDGYTF. The CDR3 bases are TGTGCCAGCAGCTTTCGGACAGGGGGGGATTTAGATGGCTACACCTTC.

The V and J genes are TRBV2 and TRBJ2-5; TRBD1 agrees at 7 bases. Trimming at V came to 2 bases and at J to 5 bases, leaving 5 bases not matched to a gene. The CDR3 has 14 amino acids. CDR1 is SNHLY, CDR2 FYNNEI, per germline. CDR3 in amino acids: CASSESHRGETQYF. For the CDR3, the DNA is TGTGCCAGCAGTGAATCCCACAGGGGCGAGACCCAGTACTTC.

This clone turned up a few times. The CDR3 protein is CASSRLGTGELFF. CDR3 DNA: TGCGCCAGCAGCCGCCTCGGGACCGGGGAGCTGTTTTTT. The chain links TRBV4-1 to TRBJ2-2; no reliable D call. CDR1 is MGHRA, CDR2 YSYEKL, per germline. The ends were cut back, 4 bases at V and 5 bases at J, with 8 bases in the middle. This CDR3 contains 13 residues.

Of note for this clone: At one end, the junction sequence differs from germline, possibly due to a read error. The V and J genes are TRBV3-1 (or the pseudogene TRBV3-2) and TRBJ2-5; D is uncertain. The CDR3 extends over 14 amino acids. Germline V CDR1 and CDR2: LGHDT, YNNKEL (reference sequence). The CDR3 nucleotides are TGTGCCAGCAGACAAGGAATAGGGCAACCCGCCCAGTACTTC. As protein: CASRQGIGQPAQYF.

The gene calls are TRBV3-1 (or the pseudogene TRBV3-2) and TRBJ2-3; the D is unclear. Germline V gives CDR1 LGHDT, CDR2 YNNKEL (reference sequence). There are 15 residues in the CDR3. V was clipped by 1 base and J by 4 bases, with 12 bases between them. The DNA for the CDR3 is TGTGCCAGCAGCCAAGGAGTTAGGGTCTCAGATACGCAGTATTTT. It codes for CASSQGVRVSDTQYF.

The CDR3 loop reads CSVWARETQYF. The CDR3 region has the DNA TGCAGCGTTTGGGCCAGAGAGACCCAGTACTTC. The chain couples TRBV29-1 to TRBJ2-5; D call uncertain. Germline CDR1 is SQVTM and CDR2 is ANQGSEA. This CDR3 has 11 amino acids. Deletions cut 5 bases from V and 4 bases from J, with 8 bases between. The full variable domain, completed using reference TRBV29-1 and TRBJ2-5, is SAVISQKPSRDICQRGTSLTIQCQVDSQVTMMFWYRQQPGQSLTLIATANQGSEATYESGFVIDKFPISRPNLTFSTLTVSNMSPEDSSIYLCSVWARETQYFGPGTRLLVL.

The table lists this clone with a few counts. The chain uses TRBV18 and TRBJ1-5; perhaps TRBD1 as D (5 bases). The CDR3 sequence is 15 residues long. The V and J ends lost 4 bases and 3 bases respectively, with 13 bases between them. Germline CDR1 is KGHSH and CDR2 is LQKENI. This CDR3 is CASSRLSGSNQPQHF. In DNA form, the CDR3 reads TGTGCCAGCTCACGACTCTCAGGGTCCAATCAGCCCCAGCATTTT.

This chain joins TRBV12-3 or TRBV12-4 and TRBJ2-7; D gene uncertain. This CDR3 region has 13 residues. V was clipped by 1 base and J by 2 bases, with 6 bases between them. CDR3 region: CASSLETPYEQYF. The CDR3 coding sequence is TGTGCCAGCAGTTTAGAGACACCCTACGAGCAGTACTTC.

The chain links TRBV6-1 to TRBJ1-2, with D possibly TRBD1 on 5 matching bases. CDR1 and CDR2 from the germline V gene are MNHNS and SASEGT. This CDR3 spans 13 amino acids. V was cut by 1 base and J by 3 bases, with 6 bases left in between. CDR3 coding DNA: TGTGCCAGCAGTGAAGGACAGCACTATGGCTACACCTTC. Protein product: CASSEGQHYGYTF.

This chain joins TRBV15 and TRBJ1-5, with a possible D match to TRBD1 (5 bases). Deletions cut 3 bases from V and 4 bases from J, with 7 bases between. This CDR3 is 13 amino acids long. The germline V gene has CDR1 LNHNV and CDR2 YYDKDF (reference sequence). The CDR3 here is CATSSGGNQPQHF. The CDR3 DNA sequence: TGTGCCACCAGCAGCGGGGGGAATCAGCCCCAGCATTTT.

The V and J genes are TRBV5-4 and TRBJ2-3, with D uncertain. This CDR3 contains 14 residues. Germline CDR1 reads SGHNT; CDR2 reads YYREEE (reference sequence). The V and J ends lost 7 bases and 0 bases respectively, with 12 bases between them. The CDR3 loop reads CASYNSASTDTQYF. The CDR3 DNA reads as TGTGCCAGCTATAATTCCGCGAGCACAGATACGCAGTATTTT.

This chain uses TRBV4-1 with TRBJ1-6; unclear D gene. CDR1 and CDR2 (germline): MGHRA, YSYEKL. The CDR3 sequence is 16 residues long. The germline V and J ends were trimmed by 2 bases and 2 bases, with 10 bases remaining between them. CDR3 amino acids: CASSQNPGTYNSPLHF. The CDR3 nucleotides are TGCGCCAGCAGCCAAAACCCCGGGACCTATAATTCACCCCTCCACTTT.

This clone has a handful of counts. This chain links TRBV2 with TRBJ1-6, with 11 bases fitting TRBD1. This CDR3 contains 16 residues. Germline assignment: CDR1 SNHLY and CDR2 FYNNEI. The V gene end was trimmed by 4 bases and the J gene end by 7 bases; junction bases not matched to a gene: 6. CDR3: CASSGRTGGYNSPLHF. The CDR3 bases are TGTGCCAGCAGTGGACGGACAGGGGGCTACAATTCACCCCTCCACTTT.

The J gene is TRBJ1-4, the V gene TRBV27, with D possibly matching TRBD1 (5 bases). The germline CDR1 and CDR2 sequences are MNHEY and SMNVEV (reference sequence). Trimming stripped 3 bases from V and 7 bases from J, with 12 bases between. The CDR3 has 14 amino acids. This CDR3 reads CASSFEGMGEKLFF. The CDR3 DNA sequence: TGTGCCAGCAGTTTCGAGGGGATGGGTGAAAAACTGTTTTTT.

The rearrangement joins TRBV12-5 to TRBJ2-5; 7 nucleotides match TRBD2. The CDR3 contains 13 residues. Germline loops: CDR1 LGHNT, CDR2 FRNRAP. The V gene end was trimmed by 6 bases and the J gene end by 4 bases; junction bases not matched to a gene: 5. CDR3 coding DNA: TGTGCTAGTGGCCCCCGCGGGAGAGAGACCCAGTACTTC. This codes for CASGPRGRETQYF.

This clone showed up many times. J is TRBJ2-7 and V is TRBV10-3; perhaps TRBD1 as D (6 bases). Germline CDR1 is ENHRY and CDR2 is SYGVKD. There are 15 residues in the CDR3. Trimming stripped 3 bases from V and 5 bases from J, with 17 bases between. The CDR3 DNA reads as TGTGCCATCAGTGACCCCCGCGGTCCAGGGGACGAGCAGTACTTC. Translating it yields CAISDPRGPGDEQYF.

The rearrangement links TRBV10-1 to TRBJ1-5; D is perhaps TRBD1 (5 bases). This CDR3 has 13 residues. Germline V CDR1 and CDR2: WNHNN, SYGVQD (reference sequence). V shed 6 bases and J shed 5 bases, with 11 bases lying between them. The DNA of the CDR3 is TGCGCCAGCAGCGATGACAGTGATCAGCCCCAGCATTTT. As protein: CASSDDSDQPQHF.

The rearrangement links TRBV29-1 to TRBJ2-7; D gene unclear. This CDR3 contains 18 residues. Germline CDR1 reads SQVTM; CDR2 reads ANQGSEA. V was shortened by 2 bases and J by 0 bases, with 23 bases between the two germline ends. CDR3 nucleotide sequence: TGCAGCGTTGAACAAACGGAGAGTTACTTAAGGAGCTCCTACGAGCAGTACTTC. This sequence encodes CSVEQTESYLRSSYEQYF.

This sequence joins TRBV9 and TRBJ2-2; perhaps TRBD1 as D (5 bases). CDR3 length: 17 amino acids. V lost 4 bases and J lost 1, with 17 bases in between. Germline CDR1 and CDR2: SGDLS and YYNGEE. As DNA, the CDR3 is TGTGCCAGCAGCACTACTTCGACAGCCTGGAACACCGGGGAGCTGTTTTTT. It translates to CASSTTSTAWNTGELFF.

This sequence joins TRBV6-5 and TRBJ2-7; TRBD2 aligns across 9 bases. With 7 bases clipped from V and 0 bases from J, the junction kept 7 bases outside the gene matches. The length of the CDR3 is 15 residues. From germline, CDR1 is MNHEY and CDR2 SVGAGI. DNA of the CDR3: TGTGCCAGCACCCCTAGCGGGACAAGCTCCTACGAGCAGTACTTC. Amino acid sequence: CASTPSGTSSYEQYF.

The V gene is TRBV7-9, the J gene TRBJ1-2, with D perhaps matching TRBD1 (6 bases). The V end lost 4 bases, the J end lost 8 bases, and 8 bases lay between the germline ends. CDR1 is SEHNR and CDR2 is FQNEAQ in the germline V gene (reference sequence). The CDR3 spans 11 residues. CDR3 sequence: CASSSRGGYTF. The CDR3 nucleotides are TGTGCCAGCAGCTCCAGGGGAGGCTACACCTTC.

There are a few counts of this clone. The chain has TRBV5-6 and TRBJ1-2, with TRBD1 as a possible D gene (6 bases). The CDR3 totals 12 residues. Germline CDR1 SGHDT, CDR2 YYEEEE. V shed 4 bases and J shed 5 bases, with 9 bases lying between them. The CDR3 here is CASSETGYGYTF. Here the CDR3 DNA reads TGTGCCAGCAGCGAAACAGGGTATGGCTACACCTTC.

A word on this clone: The identical CDR3 is also encoded by other nucleotide sequences in the sample. CDR3 amino acids: CASSYRNTEAFF. As DNA, the CDR3 is TGTGCCAGCAGTTATCGGAACACTGAAGCTTTCTTT. V and J are TRBV6-5 and TRBJ1-1, with unresolved D. The CDR3 extends over 12 amino acids. The V gene lost 3 bases and the J gene lost 1 base, with 3 bases spanning the gap. Germline V gives CDR1 MNHEY, CDR2 SVGAGI.